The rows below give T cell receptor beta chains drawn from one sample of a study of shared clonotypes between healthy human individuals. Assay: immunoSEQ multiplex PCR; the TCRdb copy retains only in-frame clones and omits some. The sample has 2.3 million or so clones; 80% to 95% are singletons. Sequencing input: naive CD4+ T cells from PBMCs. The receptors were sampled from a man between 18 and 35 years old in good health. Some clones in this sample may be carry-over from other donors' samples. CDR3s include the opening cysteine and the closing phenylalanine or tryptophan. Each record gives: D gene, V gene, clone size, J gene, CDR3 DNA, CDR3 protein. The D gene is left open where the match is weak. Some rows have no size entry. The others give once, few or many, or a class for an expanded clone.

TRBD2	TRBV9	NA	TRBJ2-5	TGTGCCAGCAGCGTAACGCTAGCGGGAGTAGGGACCCAGTACTTC	CASSVTLAGVGTQYF
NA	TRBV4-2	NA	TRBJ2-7	TGTGCCAGCAGCCAAGGTGGGGACGGCTACGAGCAGTACTTC	CASSQGGDGYEQYF
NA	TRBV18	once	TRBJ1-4	TGTGCCAGCTCCTCCGTTTCAACTAATGAAAAACTGTTTTTT	CASSSVSTNEKLFF
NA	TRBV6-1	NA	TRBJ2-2	TGTGCCAGCAGTGAAGCGTTGGCAGCCGGGGAGCTGTTTTTT	CASSEALAAGELFF
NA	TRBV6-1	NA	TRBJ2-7	TGTGCCAGCAGGACGATTTACGAGCAGTACTTC	CASRTIYEQYF
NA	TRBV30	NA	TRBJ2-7	TGTGCCTGGGGATGGCGGGACTGGCAGTACTTC	CAWGWRDWQYF
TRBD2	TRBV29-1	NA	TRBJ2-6	TGCAGCGTTGGAGCGGGAGTCGGTGGGGCCAACGTCCTGACTTTC	CSVGAGVGGANVLTF
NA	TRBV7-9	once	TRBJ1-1	TGTGCCAGCAGCGATCCCGGGAGCGGTTTCTTT	CASSDPGSGFF
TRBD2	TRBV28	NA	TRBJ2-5	TGTGCCAGCAGTTTAGGCGGGAGGGAAGAGACCCAGTACTTC	CASSLGGREETQYF
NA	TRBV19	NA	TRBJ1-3	TGTGCCAGTAGTATCTTGTATGGAAACACCATATATTTT	CASSILYGNTIYF
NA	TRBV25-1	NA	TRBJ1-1	TGTGCCAGCAGTGAATTCTTGTCCATAACCTCACTGAACACTGAAGCTTTCTTT	CASSEFLSITSLNTEAFF
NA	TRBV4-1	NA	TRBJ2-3	TGCGCCAGCAGCCCCACCGTCGGGGCCCGAAATACGCAGTATTTT	CASSPTVGARNTQYF
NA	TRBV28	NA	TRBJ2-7	TGTGCCAGCAGTTCCCCGGCGCCCTACGAGCAGTACTTC	CASSSPAPYEQYF
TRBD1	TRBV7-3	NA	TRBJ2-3	TGTGCCAGCAGGCGGACAGGGGGCGCAGATACGCAGTATTTT	CASRRTGGADTQYF
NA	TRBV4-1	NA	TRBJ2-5	TGCGCCAGCAGCCAAGGCGGGGAGTACCAAGAGACCCAGTACTTC	CASSQGGEYQETQYF
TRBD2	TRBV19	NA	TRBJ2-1	TGTGCCAGTACCAAAGGACTAGCGGGAGTAGTCCCCTACAATGAGCAGTTCTTC	CASTKGLAGVVPYNEQFF
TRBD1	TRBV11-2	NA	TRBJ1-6	TGTGCCAGCAGCTTAACAGGGGCCGATCTGAATTCACCCCTCCACTTT	CASSLTGADLNSPLHF
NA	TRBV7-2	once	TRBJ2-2	TGTGCCAGCAGCTTAGTGCGGCTAAGATCAACCGGGGAGCTGTTTTTT	CASSLVRLRSTGELFF
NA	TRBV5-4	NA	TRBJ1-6	TGTGCCAGCAGCCTAACAACCCCTGGGGTCAATTCACCCCTCCACTTT	CASSLTTPGVNSPLHF
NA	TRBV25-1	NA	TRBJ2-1	TGTGCCAGCAGTGGGGTTGGGAGCAGACATTACAATGAGCAGTTCTTC	CASSGVGSRHYNEQFF
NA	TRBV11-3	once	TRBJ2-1	TGTGCCAGCAGCTGGGACCTAAACAATGAGCAGTTCTTC	CASSWDLNNEQFF
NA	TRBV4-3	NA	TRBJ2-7	TGCGCCAGCAGCCCAATGCGGGACGGGTGGGAGGTACCCTACGAGCAGTACTTC	CASSPMRDGWEVPYEQYF
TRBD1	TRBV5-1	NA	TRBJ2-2	TGCGCCAGCAGCTTGGGGGACAGGGTGAACACCGGGGAGCTGTTTTTT	CASSLGDRVNTGELFF
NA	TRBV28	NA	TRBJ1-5	TGTGCCAGCGGTGACGGGAGTAGCAATCAGCCCCAGCATTTT	CASGDGSSNQPQHF
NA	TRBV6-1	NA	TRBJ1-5	TGTGCCAGCAGTGAAGCCTACACTAGCAATCAGCCCCAGCATTTT	CASSEAYTSNQPQHF
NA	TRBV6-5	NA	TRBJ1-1	TGTGCCAGCAGTAGAACGAGACGTTCTGAAGCTTTCTTT	CASSRTRRSEAFF
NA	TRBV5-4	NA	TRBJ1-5	TGTGCCAGCAGCTTGACTGTCGGTCAGCCCCAGCATTTT	CASSLTVGQPQHF
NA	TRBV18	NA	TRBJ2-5	TGTGCCAGCTCCTTAACTCAGGCGGCCCAACAAGAGACCCAGTACTTC	CASSLTQAAQQETQYF
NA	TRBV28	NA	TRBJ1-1	TGTGCCAGCAGCACAGCGGGGGGGCAGGCTTTCTTT	CASSTAGGQAFF
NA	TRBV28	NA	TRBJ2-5	TGTGCCAGCAGTTTAAGTTCGGTAGGGTCCCAAGAGACCCAGTACTTC	CASSLSSVGSQETQYF
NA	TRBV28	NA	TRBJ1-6	TGTGCCAGCGGAGAACCATATAATTCACCCCTCCACTTT	CASGEPYNSPLHF
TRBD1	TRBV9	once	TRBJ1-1	TGTGCCAGCAGCGCGACAGGGTTCACTGAAGCTTTCTTT	CASSATGFTEAFF
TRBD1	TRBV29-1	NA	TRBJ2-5	TGCAGCGTTGAAGGATCGCAGGACAGGGGGTGGGAGACCCAGTACTTC	CSVEGSQDRGWETQYF
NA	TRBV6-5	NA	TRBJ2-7	TGTGCCAGCAGTTCTCTCCAGGGACGCCACGAGCAGTACTTC	CASSSLQGRHEQYF
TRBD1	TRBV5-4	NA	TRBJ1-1	TGTGCCGGACAACAGGGGGCGCATGGCGAAACTGAAGCTTTCTTT	CAGQQGAHGETEAFF
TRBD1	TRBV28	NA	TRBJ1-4	TGTGCCAGCAGTTTACCGGGACAGGGGAGTGAAAAACTGTTTTTT	CASSLPGQGSEKLFF
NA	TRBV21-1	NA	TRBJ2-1	TGTGCCAGCAGCGGATCCGGGACTTTAGGGTTCAATGAGCAGTTCTTC	CASSGSGTLGFNEQFF
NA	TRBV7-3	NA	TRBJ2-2	TGTGCCAGCAGCTTAAGTCCCTCCACCGGGGAGCTGTTTTTT	CASSLSPSTGELFF
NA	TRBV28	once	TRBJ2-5	TGTGCCAGCAGCCGCATTTCCGGGACCCAAGAGACCCAGTACTTC	CASSRISGTQETQYF
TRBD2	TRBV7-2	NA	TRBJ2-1	TGTGCCAGCAGCCTTACTAGCGGGATCTACAATGAGCAGTTCTTC	CASSLTSGIYNEQFF
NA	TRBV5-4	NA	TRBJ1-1	TGTGCCAGCAGCTCCACAGGGCTTGGTACTGAAGCTTTCTTT	CASSSTGLGTEAFF
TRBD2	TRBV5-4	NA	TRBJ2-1	TGTGCCAGCAGCCTCTGGCTAGCGGGGAACAATGAGCAGTTCTTC	CASSLWLAGNNEQFF
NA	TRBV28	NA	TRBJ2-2	TGTGCCAGCAAACAACCGGGCCTTCCACCACCCGGGGAGCTGTTTTTT	CASKQPGLPPPGELFF
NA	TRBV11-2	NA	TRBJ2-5	TGTGCCAGCAGTTACCAAGAGACCCAGTACTTC	CASSYQETQYF
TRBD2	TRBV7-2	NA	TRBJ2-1	TGTGCCAGCAGCGCCAGACTAGCGGGAGGGGCTTTGAATGAGCAGTTCTTC	CASSARLAGGALNEQFF
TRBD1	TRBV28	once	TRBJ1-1	TGTGCCAGCTATTATCCAGGGGGCGGGCTGAACACTGAAGCTTTCTTT	CASYYPGGGLNTEAFF